This record concerns one T cell receptor (beta chain) sequence. Germline-derived CDR1 and CDR2 are SEHNR and FQNEAQ (reference sequence). The CDR3 consists of 13 residues. V was clipped by 3 bases and J by 4 bases, with 9 bases between them. Produced via immunoSEQ multiplex PCR; TCRdb's table is partial and in-frame only. The sample comprises about 330,000 clones, 87% of which are singletons, and roughly 1.2% rests with the top ten. The data stem from a study of cytomegalovirus exposure and HLA in healthy donors. The TCR sequence derives from a woman in her thirties in good health and CMV-seropositive. V gene TRBV7-9 combines with J gene TRBJ1-2, with unresolved D. The sequencing input was PBMCs. This CDR3 reads CASSLERIYGYTF. The CDR3 region has the DNA TGTGCCAGCAGCTTGGAACGGATCTATGGCTACACCTTC. Filled out from reference TRBV7-9 and TRBJ1-2, the complete variable domain reads DTGVSQNPRHKITKRGQNVTFRCDPISEHNRLYWYRQTLGQGPEFLTYFQNEAQLEKSRLLSDRFSAERPKGSFSTLEIQRTEQGDSAMYLCASSLERIYGYTFGSGTRLTVV.